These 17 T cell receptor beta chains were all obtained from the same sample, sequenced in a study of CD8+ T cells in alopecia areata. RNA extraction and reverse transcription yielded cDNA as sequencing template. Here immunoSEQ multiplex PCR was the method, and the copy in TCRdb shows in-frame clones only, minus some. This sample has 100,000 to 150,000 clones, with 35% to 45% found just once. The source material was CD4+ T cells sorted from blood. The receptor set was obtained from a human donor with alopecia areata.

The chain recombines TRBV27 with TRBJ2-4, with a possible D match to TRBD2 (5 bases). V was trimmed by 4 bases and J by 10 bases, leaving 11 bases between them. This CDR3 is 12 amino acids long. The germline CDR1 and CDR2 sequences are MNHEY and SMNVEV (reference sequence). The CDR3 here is CASSSRGPIQYF. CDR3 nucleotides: TGTGCCAGCAGTTCCCGAGGGCCAATTCAGTACTTC.

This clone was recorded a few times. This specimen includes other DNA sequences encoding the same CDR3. In nucleotides, the CDR3 is TGCAGCGTGCGAGACAGGCGAAACACTGAAGCTTTCTTT. This translates into CSVRDRRNTEAFF. The rearrangement links TRBV29-1 to TRBJ1-1; a possible D gene is TRBD1 (6 bases). Germline CDR1 SQVTM, CDR2 ANQGSEA. The CDR3 loop spans 13 amino acids. Trimming pared 6 bases from V and 2 bases from J, leaving 13 bases between.

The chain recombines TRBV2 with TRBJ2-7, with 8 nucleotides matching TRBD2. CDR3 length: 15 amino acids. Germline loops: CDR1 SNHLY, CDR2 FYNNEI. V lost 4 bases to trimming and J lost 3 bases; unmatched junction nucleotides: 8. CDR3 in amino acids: CASSVGTRAGYEQYF. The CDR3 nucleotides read TGTGCCAGCAGTGTGGGGACTAGGGCGGGCTACGAGCAGTACTTC.

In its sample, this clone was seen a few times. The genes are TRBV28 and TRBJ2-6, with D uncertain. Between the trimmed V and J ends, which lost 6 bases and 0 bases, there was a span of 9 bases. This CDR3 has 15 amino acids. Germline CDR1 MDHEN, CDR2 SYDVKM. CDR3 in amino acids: CASRVRSSGANVLTF. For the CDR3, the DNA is TGTGCCAGCAGGGTACGTAGCTCTGGGGCCAACGTCCTGACTTTC.

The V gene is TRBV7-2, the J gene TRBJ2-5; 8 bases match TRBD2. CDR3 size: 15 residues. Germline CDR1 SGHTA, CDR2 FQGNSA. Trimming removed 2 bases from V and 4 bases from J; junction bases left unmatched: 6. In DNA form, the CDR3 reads TGTGCCAGCAGCTTACAGAGCGGGAGAGGAGAGACCCAGTACTTC. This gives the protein CASSLQSGRGETQYF.

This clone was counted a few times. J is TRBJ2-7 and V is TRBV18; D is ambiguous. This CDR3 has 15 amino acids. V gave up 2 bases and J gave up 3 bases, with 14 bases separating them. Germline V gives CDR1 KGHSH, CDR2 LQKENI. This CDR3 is CASSPAAGPLYEQYF. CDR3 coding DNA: TGTGCCAGCTCACCAGCGGCCGGTCCCCTCTACGAGCAGTACTTC.

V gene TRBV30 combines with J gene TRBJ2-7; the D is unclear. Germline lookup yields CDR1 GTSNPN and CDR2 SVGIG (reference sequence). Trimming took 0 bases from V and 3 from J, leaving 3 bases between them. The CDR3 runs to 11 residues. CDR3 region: CAWSVLYEQYF. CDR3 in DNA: TGTGCCTGGAGTGTCCTCTACGAGCAGTACTTC.

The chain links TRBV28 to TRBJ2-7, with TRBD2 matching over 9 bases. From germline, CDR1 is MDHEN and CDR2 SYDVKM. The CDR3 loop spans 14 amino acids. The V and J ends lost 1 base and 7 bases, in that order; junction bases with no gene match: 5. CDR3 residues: CASSLLAGAGEQYF. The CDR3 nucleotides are TGTGCCAGCAGTTTATTAGCGGGAGCGGGGGAGCAGTACTTC.

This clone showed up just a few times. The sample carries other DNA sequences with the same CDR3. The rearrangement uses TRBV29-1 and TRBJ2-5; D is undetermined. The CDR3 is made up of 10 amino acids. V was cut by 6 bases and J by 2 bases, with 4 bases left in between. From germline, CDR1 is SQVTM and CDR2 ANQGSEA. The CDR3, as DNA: TGCAGCGTGGGTCAAGAGACCCAGTACTTC. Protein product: CSVGQETQYF. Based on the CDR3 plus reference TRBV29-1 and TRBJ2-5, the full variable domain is SAVISQKPSRDICQRGTSLTIQCQVDSQVTMMFWYRQQPGQSLTLIATANQGSEATYESGFVIDKFPISRPNLTFSTLTVSNMSPEDSSIYLCSVGQETQYFGPGTRLLVL.

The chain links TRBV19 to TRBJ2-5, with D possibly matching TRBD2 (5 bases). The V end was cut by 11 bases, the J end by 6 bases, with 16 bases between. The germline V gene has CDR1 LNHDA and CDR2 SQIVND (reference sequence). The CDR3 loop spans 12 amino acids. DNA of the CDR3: TGTGCCTCCAGGCCCGGGGTGAAGACCCAGTACTTC. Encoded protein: CASRPGVKTQYF.

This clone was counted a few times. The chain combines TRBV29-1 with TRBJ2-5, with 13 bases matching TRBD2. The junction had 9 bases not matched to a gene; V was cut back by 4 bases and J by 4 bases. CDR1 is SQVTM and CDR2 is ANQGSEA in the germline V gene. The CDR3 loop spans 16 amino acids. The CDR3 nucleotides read TGCAGCGTTGTCGTACTAGCGGGAGGGACTGGAGAGACCCAGTACTTC. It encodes CSVVVLAGGTGETQYF.

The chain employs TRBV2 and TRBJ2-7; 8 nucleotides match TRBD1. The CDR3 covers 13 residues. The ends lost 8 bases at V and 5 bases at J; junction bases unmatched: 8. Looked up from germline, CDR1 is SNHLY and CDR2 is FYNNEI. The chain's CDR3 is CASLDRGGDEQYF. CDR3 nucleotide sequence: TGTGCCAGCTTAGACAGGGGCGGAGACGAGCAGTACTTC. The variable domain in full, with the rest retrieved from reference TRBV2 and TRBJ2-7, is EPEVTQTPSHQVTQMGQEVILRCVPISNHLYFYWYRQILGQKVEFLVSFYNNEISEKSEIFDDQFSVERPDGSNFTLKIRSTKLEDSAMYFCASLDRGGDEQYFGPGTRLTVT.

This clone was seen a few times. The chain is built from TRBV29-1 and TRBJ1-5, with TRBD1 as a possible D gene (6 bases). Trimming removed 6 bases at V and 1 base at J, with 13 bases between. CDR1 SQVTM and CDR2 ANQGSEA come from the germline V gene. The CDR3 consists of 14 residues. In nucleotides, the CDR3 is TGCAGCGTCGGGGACATCGGGAGCAATCAGCCCCAGCATTTT. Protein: CSVGDIGSNQPQHF.

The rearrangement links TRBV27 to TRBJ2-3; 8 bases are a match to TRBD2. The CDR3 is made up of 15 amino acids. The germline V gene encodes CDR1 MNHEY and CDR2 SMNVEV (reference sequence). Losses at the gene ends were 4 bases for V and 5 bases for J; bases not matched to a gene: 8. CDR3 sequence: CASSSGRGAGDTQYF. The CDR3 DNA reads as TGTGCCAGCAGTTCGGGGCGGGGGGCTGGAGATACGCAGTATTTT.

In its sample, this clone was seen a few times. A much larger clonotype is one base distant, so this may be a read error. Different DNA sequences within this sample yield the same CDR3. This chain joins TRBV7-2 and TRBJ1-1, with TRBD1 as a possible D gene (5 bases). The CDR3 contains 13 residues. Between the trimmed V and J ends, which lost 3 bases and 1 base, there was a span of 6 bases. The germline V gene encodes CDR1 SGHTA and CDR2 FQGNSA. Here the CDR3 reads CASSFQGNTEAFF. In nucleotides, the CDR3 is TGTGCCAGCAGCTTCCAGGGGAACACTGAAGCTTTCTTT.

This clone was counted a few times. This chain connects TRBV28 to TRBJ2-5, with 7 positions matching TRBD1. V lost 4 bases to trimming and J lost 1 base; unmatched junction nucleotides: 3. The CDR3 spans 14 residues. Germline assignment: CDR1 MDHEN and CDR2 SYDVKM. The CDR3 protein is CASSWGQLQETQYF. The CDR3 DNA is TGTGCCAGCAGTTGGGGACAGCTCCAAGAGACCCAGTACTTC.

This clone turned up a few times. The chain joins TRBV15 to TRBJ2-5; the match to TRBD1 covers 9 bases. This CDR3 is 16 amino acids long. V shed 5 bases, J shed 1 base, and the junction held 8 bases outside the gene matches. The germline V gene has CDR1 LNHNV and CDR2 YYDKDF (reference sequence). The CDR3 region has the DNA TGTGCCACCAGCCGTACAGGGGGCGCCCCCCAAGAGACCCAGTACTTC. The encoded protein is CATSRTGGAPQETQYF.